What follows are 13 T cell receptor beta chains derived from one specimen sequenced in a study of cytomegalovirus exposure and HLA in healthy donors. Generated by immunoSEQ multiplex PCR, the TCRdb table keeps only in-frame clones and is missing some. Here the sample spans 130,000 to 150,000 clones, roughly 87% being singletons. The sequenced material came from PBMCs. The receptor set was obtained from a man aged 18 to 29 in good health and CMV-seropositive.

V usage is TRBV18 and J usage is TRBJ1-2, with D perhaps matching TRBD1 (6 bases). Per germline, CDR1 KGHSH and CDR2 LQKENI. The V end lost 5 bases, the J end lost 6 bases, and 13 bases lay between the germline ends. The CDR3 length is 13 residues. CDR3 loop: CASSAGAVNGYTF. In DNA, the CDR3 is TGTGCCAGCTCAGCGGGGGCGGTGAATGGCTACACCTTC.

CDR3 DNA sequence: TGTGCCAACCAGACTAGCGGAGACAATGAGCAGTTCTTC. Protein product: CANQTSGDNEQFF. The chain links TRBV2 to TRBJ2-1, with 9 bases matching TRBD2. The CDR3 length is 13 residues. Germline V CDR1 and CDR2: SNHLY, FYNNEI. V lost 10 bases and J lost 5; bases outside the gene matches: 6.

This clone appeared once. The chain combines TRBV7-9 with TRBJ2-7; 7 bases match TRBD2. V lost 1 base, J lost 6 bases, and 6 bases stayed unmatched. The CDR3 spans 14 residues. In germline, CDR1 is SEHNR, CDR2 FQNEAQ (reference sequence). CDR3 sequence (DNA): TGTGCCAGCAGCTTAGGCGGGAGAGTAACCGAGCAGTACTTC. Residues: CASSLGGRVTEQYF.

The chain has TRBV15 and TRBJ2-7; TRBD2 might be the D (6 bases). V gave up 5 bases and J gave up 4 bases, with 15 bases separating them. The CDR3 loop spans 14 amino acids. Germline assignment: CDR1 LNHNV and CDR2 YYDKDF (reference sequence). The DNA for the CDR3 is TGTGCCACCAGCGGCGGGACTCCACTTTACGAGCAGTACTTC. Translated: CATSGGTPLYEQYF.

This CDR3 reads CSVEYTGAAEAFF. CDR3 sequence (DNA): TGCAGCGTTGAGTATACAGGAGCCGCTGAAGCTTTCTTT. This chain uses TRBV29-1 with TRBJ1-1; weak D call: TRBD1 (5 bases). The germline CDR1 and CDR2 sequences are SQVTM and ANQGSEA. The CDR3 is made up of 13 amino acids. V was cut by 3 bases and J by 6 bases, with 14 bases left in between.

This clone was observed a handful of times. The chain's CDR3 is CASSFRQGASPLHF. The DNA of the CDR3 is TGTGCCAGCAGTTTTCGACAGGGGGCCTCACCCCTCCACTTT. This rearrangement joins TRBV28 to TRBJ1-6, with 10 nucleotides matching TRBD1. This CDR3 spans 14 amino acids. The V gene's germline CDR1 is MDHEN and CDR2 SYDVKM. V shed 3 bases, J shed 10 bases, and the junction held 3 bases outside the gene matches.

The V call is TRBV5-1, the J call TRBJ1-1; D unresolved. CDR1 and CDR2 (germline): SGHRS, YFSETQ. Trimming removed 2 bases at V and 2 bases at J, with 7 bases between. This CDR3 region has 13 residues. The chain's CDR3 is CASSFEGNTEAFF. The CDR3 nucleotides are TGCGCCAGCAGCTTTGAGGGAAACACTGAAGCTTTCTTT.

The chain links TRBV29-1 to TRBJ1-3; no clear D gene. The CDR3 extends over 17 amino acids. Germline V gives CDR1 SQVTM, CDR2 ANQGSEA. V dropped 6 bases and J dropped 0 bases, with 21 bases sitting between them. The CDR3 reads CSVLLDGSLSSGNTIYF. CDR3 in DNA: TGCAGCGTCCTACTAGACGGTAGTTTGAGCTCTGGAAACACCATATATTTT. Full variable domain (outside the CDR3, taken from reference TRBV29-1 and TRBJ1-3): SAVISQKPSRDICQRGTSLTIQCQVDSQVTMMFWYRQQPGQSLTLIATANQGSEATYESGFVIDKFPISRPNLTFSTLTVSNMSPEDSSIYLCSVLLDGSLSSGNTIYFGEGSWLTVV.

The V and J genes are TRBV4-2 and TRBJ2-5; the D is unclear. The germline gives CDR1 LGHNA, CDR2 YNFKEQ. V lost 4 bases and J 5 bases, leaving 11 bases between the germline ends. The CDR3 covers 13 residues. The CDR3 nucleotides read TGTGCCAGCAGCCCGCAGGATGGGGAGACCCAGTACTTC. This sequence encodes CASSPQDGETQYF.

The chain recombines TRBV6-1 with TRBJ2-7, with 7 positions matching TRBD2. CDR1 is MNHNS, CDR2 SASEGT, per germline. V gave up 2 bases and J gave up 6 bases; unmatched junction bases: 4. This CDR3 is built from 13 residues. CDR3 sequence reads: CASSERLATEQYF. CDR3 coding DNA: TGTGCCAGCAGTGAAAGACTAGCAACCGAGCAGTACTTC.

The chain links TRBV4-1 to TRBJ2-2; D gene uncertain. Germline V gene data show CDR1 as MGHRA and CDR2 as YSYEKL. This CDR3 region has 16 residues. The ends were cut back, 1 base at V and 6 bases at J, with 15 bases in the middle. The CDR3 sequence: CASSQVQTSVPGELFF. The CDR3 DNA sequence: TGCGCCAGCAGCCAAGTCCAAACATCTGTTCCCGGGGAGCTGTTTTTT.

This clone was found once. CDR3 DNA sequence: TGTGCCAGCAGCGCGCTAGCGGGAGGGGGAGATACGCAGTATTTT. Amino acid sequence: CASSALAGGGDTQYF. V and J are TRBV7-9 and TRBJ2-3, with 12 bases that match TRBD2. Germline CDR1 and CDR2: SEHNR and FQNEAQ (reference sequence). Trimming at V came to 5 bases and at J to 5 bases, leaving 5 bases not matched to a gene. This CDR3 region has 15 residues.

The chain employs TRBV2 and TRBJ2-1; 8 positions agree with TRBD1. CDR1 SNHLY and CDR2 FYNNEI come from the germline V gene. The CDR3 loop spans 15 amino acids. V shed 6 bases and J 7 bases; nucleotides not matched to a gene: 11. The CDR3 coding sequence is TGTGCCAGCAGGCTCCCGGGACAGGATCGTAATGAGCAGTTCTTC. Translation gives CASRLPGQDRNEQFF.